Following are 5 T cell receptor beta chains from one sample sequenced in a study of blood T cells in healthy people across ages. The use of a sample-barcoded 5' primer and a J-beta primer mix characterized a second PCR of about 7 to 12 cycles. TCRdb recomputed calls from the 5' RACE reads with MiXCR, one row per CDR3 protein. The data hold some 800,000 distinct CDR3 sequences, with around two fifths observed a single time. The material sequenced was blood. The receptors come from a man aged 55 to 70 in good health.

CDR3 coding DNA: TGTGCCAGCAGCTTAGGGGGCCCTACTGAAGCTTTCTTT. This sequence encodes CASSLGGPTEAFF. This chain uses TRBV5-6 with TRBJ1-1; 7 bases are a match to TRBD1. CDR3 size: 13 residues. The trim removed 2 bases at V and 5 bases at J, leaving 3 bases unmatched. The germline gives CDR1 SGHDT, CDR2 YYEEEE.

CDR3 loop: CSARVGRGRETQYF. The CDR3 DNA follows: TGCAGTGCTAGAGTAGGGAGGGGCCGAGAGACCCAGTACTTC. The V and J genes are TRBV20-1 and TRBJ2-5; 7 bases match TRBD2. With V trimmed by 1 base and J by 4 bases, 6 bases remained unmatched. This CDR3 has 14 residues. Looked up from germline, CDR1 is DFQATT and CDR2 is SNEGSKA (reference sequence).

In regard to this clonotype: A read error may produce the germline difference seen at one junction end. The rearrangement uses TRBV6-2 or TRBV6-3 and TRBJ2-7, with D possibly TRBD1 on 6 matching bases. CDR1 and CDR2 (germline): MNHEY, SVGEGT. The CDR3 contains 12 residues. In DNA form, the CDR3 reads TGTGTCAGCAGTTCGACAGGATTGGGACAGTACTTC. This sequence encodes CVSSSTGLGQYF.

DNA of the CDR3: TGTGCCAGCAGCCAAGCGAGGGCGGCAAACAATGAGCAGTTCTTC. This translates into CASSQARAANNEQFF. The chain uses TRBV7-9 and TRBJ2-1; TRBD2 might be the D (5 bases). The CDR3 totals 15 residues. With 5 bases removed from V and 5 bases from J, the gap between germline ends came to 16 bases. Germline V gene data show CDR1 as SEHNR and CDR2 as FQNEAQ (reference sequence).

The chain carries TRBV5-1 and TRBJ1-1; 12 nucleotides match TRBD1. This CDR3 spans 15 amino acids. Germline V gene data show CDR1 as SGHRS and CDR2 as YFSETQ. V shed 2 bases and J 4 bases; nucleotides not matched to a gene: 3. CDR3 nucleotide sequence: TGCGCCAGCAGCTTAGGGACAGGGGGCTTCACTGAAGCTTTCTTT. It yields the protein CASSLGTGGFTEAFF. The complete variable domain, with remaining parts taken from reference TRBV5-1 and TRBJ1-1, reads KAGVTQTPRYLIKTRGQQVTLSCSPISGHRSVSWYQQTPGQGLQFLFEYFSETQRNKGNFPGRFSGRQFSNSRSEMNVSTLELGDSALYLCASSLGTGGFTEAFFGQGTRLTVV.